This T cell receptor (beta chain) is drawn from a study of T cell responses to AZD1222 COVID-19 vaccine. Study-level results: In all cases, repertoires were sampled only after the peak T cell response. Clonal diversity may have been underestimated, and the donors were mostly white British, with more females than males. Vaccine-associated CD4 TCRs ranged over spike, dominating at 160-218 and 743-854.

Some clones are missing from TCRdb's copy, which holds only in-frame ones; the method was immunoSEQ multiplex PCR. The profile shows 130,000 to 150,000 clones, 86% of them singletons. Comments on this clone: Its target is unknown.

Germline V CDR1 and CDR2: KGHSH, LQKENI. The V end was cut by 2 bases, the J end by 4 bases, with 17 bases between. This CDR3 has 16 residues. Analyses pooled second doses at about 4 or about 12 weeks. Here the sequenced sample was peripheral blood, taken 28 days after the second AZD1222 dose. The rearrangement uses TRBV18 and TRBJ1-1; D not certain. This receptor was taken from an adult who received the AZD1222 COVID-19 vaccine. CDR3 sequence: CASSPNLRVEGTEAFF. CDR3 nucleotides: TGTGCCAGCTCACCAAATTTACGGGTTGAGGGCACTGAAGCTTTCTTT.